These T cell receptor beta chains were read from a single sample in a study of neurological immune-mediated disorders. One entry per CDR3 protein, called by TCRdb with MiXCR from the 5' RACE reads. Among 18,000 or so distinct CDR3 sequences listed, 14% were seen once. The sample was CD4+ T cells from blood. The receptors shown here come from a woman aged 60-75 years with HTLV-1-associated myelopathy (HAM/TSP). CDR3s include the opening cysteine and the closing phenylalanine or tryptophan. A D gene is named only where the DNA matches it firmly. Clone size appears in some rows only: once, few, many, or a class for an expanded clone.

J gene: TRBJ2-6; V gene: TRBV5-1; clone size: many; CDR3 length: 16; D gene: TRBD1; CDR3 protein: CASSQDRVAGANVLTF; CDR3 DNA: TGCGCCAGCAGCCAGGACAGGGTAGCTGGGGCCAACGTCCTGACTTTC
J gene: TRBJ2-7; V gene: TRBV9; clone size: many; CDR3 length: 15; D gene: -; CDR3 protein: CASSPNLGSSYEQYF; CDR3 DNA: TGTGCCAGCAGCCCCAACCTGGGGAGCTCCTACGAGCAGTACTTC
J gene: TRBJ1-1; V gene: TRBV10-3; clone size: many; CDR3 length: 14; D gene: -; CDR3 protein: CAISLGAMNTEAFF; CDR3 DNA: TGTGCCATCAGCCTCGGAGCGATGAACACTGAAGCTTTCTTT
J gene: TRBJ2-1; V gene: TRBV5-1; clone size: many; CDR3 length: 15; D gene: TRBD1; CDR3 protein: CASSKGQGALHEQFF; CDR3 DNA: TGCGCCAGCAGCAAAGGACAGGGGGCGCTTCATGAGCAGTTCTTC
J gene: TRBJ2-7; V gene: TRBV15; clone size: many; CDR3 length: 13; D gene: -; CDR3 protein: CATSRVLTGERYF; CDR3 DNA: TGTGCCACCAGCAGAGTGCTGACGGGGGAGCGGTACTTC
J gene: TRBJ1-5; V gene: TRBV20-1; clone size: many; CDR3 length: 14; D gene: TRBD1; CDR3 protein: CSARGRQGVRPQHF; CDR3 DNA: TGCAGTGCTAGAGGCAGACAGGGCGTTCGGCCCCAGCATTTT
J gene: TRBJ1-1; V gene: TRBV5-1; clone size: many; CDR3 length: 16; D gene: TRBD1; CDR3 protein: CASSWFRQGKDTEAFF; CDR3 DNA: TGCGCCAGCAGCTGGTTTCGACAGGGCAAGGACACTGAAGCTTTCTTT
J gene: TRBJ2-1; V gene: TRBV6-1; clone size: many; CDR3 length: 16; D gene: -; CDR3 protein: CASSPQGTFKNNEQFF; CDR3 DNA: TGTGCCAGCAGTCCCCAGGGGACGTTCAAAAACAATGAGCAGTTCTTC
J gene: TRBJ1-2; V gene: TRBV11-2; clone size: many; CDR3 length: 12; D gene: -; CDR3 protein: CASSLEGDGYTF; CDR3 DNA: TGTGCCAGCAGCTTAGAAGGGGATGGCTACACCTTC
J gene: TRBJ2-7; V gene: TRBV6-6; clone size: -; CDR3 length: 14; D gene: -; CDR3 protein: CASSYSTGTGAKYF; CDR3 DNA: TGTGCCAGCAGTTACTCTACCGGGACTGGGGCCAAGTACTTC
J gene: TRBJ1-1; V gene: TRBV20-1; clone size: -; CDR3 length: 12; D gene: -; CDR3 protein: CSASGGLTEAFF; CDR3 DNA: TGCAGTGCTAGTGGGGGGCTCACTGAAGCTTTCTTT
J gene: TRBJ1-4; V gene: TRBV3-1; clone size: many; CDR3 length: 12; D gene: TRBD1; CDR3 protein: CASSQEGGRLFF; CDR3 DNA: TGTGCCAGCAGCCAAGAAGGGGGCAGGCTGTTTTTT
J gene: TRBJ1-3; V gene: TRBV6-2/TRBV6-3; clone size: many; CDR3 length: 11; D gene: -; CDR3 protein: CAMGSGNTIYF; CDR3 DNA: TGTGCCATGGGAAGTGGAAACACCATATATTTT
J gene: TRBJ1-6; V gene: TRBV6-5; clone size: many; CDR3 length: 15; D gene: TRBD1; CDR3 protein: CASRSGDRLRSPLHF; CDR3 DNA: TGTGCCAGCAGATCCGGGGACAGGTTGCGTTCACCCCTCCACTTT
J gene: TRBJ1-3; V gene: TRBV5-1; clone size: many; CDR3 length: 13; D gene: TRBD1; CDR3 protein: CASSLDRGNTIYF; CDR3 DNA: TGCGCCAGCAGTTTGGACAGGGGGAACACCATATATTTT
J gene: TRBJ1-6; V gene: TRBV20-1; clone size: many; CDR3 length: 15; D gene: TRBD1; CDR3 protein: CSARAPGTGSSPLHF; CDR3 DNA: TGCAGTGCTAGAGCGCCCGGGACAGGGTCCTCACCCCTCCACTTT
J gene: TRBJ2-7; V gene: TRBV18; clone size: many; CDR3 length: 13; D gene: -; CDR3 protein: CASRGTDSYEQYF; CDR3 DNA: TGTGCCAGCCGGGGGACAGACTCCTACGAGCAGTACTTC
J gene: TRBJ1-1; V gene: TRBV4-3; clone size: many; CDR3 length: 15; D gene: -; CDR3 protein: CASSQGAGASTEAFF; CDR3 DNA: TGCGCCAGCAGCCAAGGCGCAGGGGCTTCGACTGAAGCTTTCTTT
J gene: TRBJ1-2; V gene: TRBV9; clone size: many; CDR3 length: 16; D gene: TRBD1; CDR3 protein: CASSPRTGVRLFGYTF; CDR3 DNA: TGTGCCAGCAGCCCCAGGACAGGGGTCCGGCTCTTTGGCTACACCTTC
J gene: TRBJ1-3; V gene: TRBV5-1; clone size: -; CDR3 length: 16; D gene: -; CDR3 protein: CASSLRGDISGNTIYF; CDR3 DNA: TGCGCCAGCAGCTTGCGGGGGGACATCTCTGGAAACACCATATATTTT
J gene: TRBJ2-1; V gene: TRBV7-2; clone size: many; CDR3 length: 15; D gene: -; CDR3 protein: CASSFTRDNYNEQFF; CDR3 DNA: TGTGCCAGCAGCTTCACTAGGGACAATTACAATGAGCAGTTCTTC
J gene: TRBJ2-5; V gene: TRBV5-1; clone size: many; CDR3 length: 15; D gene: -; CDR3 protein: CASSSRGQNAETQYF; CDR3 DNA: TGCGCCAGCAGCTCCCGCGGGCAGAATGCCGAGACCCAGTACTTC
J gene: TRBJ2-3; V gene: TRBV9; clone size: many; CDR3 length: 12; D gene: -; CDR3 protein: CASSVASDTQYF; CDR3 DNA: TGTGCCAGCAGCGTAGCTTCGGATACGCAGTATTTT
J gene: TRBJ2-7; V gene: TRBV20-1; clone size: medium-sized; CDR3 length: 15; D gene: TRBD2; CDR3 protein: CSARKPSGATYEQYF; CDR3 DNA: TGCAGTGCTAGAAAGCCTAGCGGGGCTACCTACGAGCAGTACTTC
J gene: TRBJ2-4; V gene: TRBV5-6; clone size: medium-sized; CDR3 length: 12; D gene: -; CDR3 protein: CASSSTDSGEDF; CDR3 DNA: TGTGCCAGCAGCTCGACAGATTCGGGGGAGGACTTC
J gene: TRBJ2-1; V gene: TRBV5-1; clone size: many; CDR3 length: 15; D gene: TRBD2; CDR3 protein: CASSPGLAQNNEQFF; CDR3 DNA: TGCGCCAGCAGCCCCGGACTAGCGCAAAACAATGAGCAGTTCTTC
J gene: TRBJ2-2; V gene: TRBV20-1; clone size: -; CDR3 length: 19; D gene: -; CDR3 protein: CSARARAGAPGVQSGELFF; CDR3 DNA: TGCAGTGCTAGAGCCAGGGCCGGGGCCCCAGGGGTCCAGTCCGGGGAGCTGTTTTTT
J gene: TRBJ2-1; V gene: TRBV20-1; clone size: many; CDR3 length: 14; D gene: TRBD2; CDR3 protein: CSASGGATYNEQFF; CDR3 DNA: TGCAGTGCTAGCGGGGGGGCAACCTACAATGAGCAGTTCTTC
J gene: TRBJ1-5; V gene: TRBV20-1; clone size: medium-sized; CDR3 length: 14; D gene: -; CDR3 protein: CSASPGTSSQPQHF; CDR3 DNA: TGCAGTGCTAGTCCCGGGACCTCAAGTCAGCCCCAGCATTTT
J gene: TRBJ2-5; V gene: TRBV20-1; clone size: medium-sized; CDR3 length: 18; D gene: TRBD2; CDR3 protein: CSARRPGRSAGGKETQYF; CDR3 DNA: TGCAGTGCTAGACGGCCTGGGCGGTCCGCGGGGGGTAAAGAGACCCAGTACTTC